The present T cell receptor (beta chain) was sequenced within a study of blood T cell repertoires in COVID-19 (dated by TCRdb to 2019 to 2021). Concerning the study at large: The collaborator samples originated in the United States, Italy and Spain and spanned the acute and convalescent phases of COVID-19. The material from the prospective study consisted of cDNA or gDNA derived from T cells, B-cell-depleted T cells, or PBMCs. The dataset comprised deeply sampled blood TCRbeta repertoires from subjects exposed to, actively infected with, or recovered from COVID-19. The repertoires were released in a freely available public database intended as a resource for research on the immune response to SARS-CoV-2. The samples were drawn from two sources: the first 160 participants of the ongoing ImmuneRACE study, and 950 to 1,500 subjects contributed by 6 global collaborators. A de-identified subject ID, COVID-19 status, age in years and sex were almost always included in the sample metadata. Where available, HLA class I and class II types were taken from metadata supplied by the sample provider and were not determined by assay-based typing. The investigation overall reported the following: Clinical and demographic metadata were provided uncurated, with the amount varying by source and participant.

TCRbeta CDR3 regions were amplified from genomic DNA by means of the immunoSEQ Assay, a bias-controlled multiplex PCR. On the study's bioinformatics: The number of nucleated cells in each sample was estimated from the amplification of reference gene primers within the assay. To quantify the absolute abundance of each unique TCRbeta CDR3 rearrangement, sequence reads were collapsed and filtered. For each sample, productive Simpson clonality was calculated by taking the square root of Simpson's diversity index across productive rearrangements. TCRdb stores this immuneACCESS table with in-frame sequences only. Part of the clones is absent; in the studies checked, under half of the shortfall reflects unresolved V genes, and no reason is known for the rest. V, J and clone size are those of that table, while D and trimming were read from the DNA. In all, the sample holds 240,000 or so clones, and 80% to 90% of those were seen once. 5.5% to 6.5% of the sample comes from the top ten.

Collaborating institutions collected whole blood in K2EDTA tubes following their own protocols. For TCRbeta analysis, collaborator samples were shipped as frozen whole blood, as isolated PBMCs, or as DNA extracted from either sample type. To note about this clone: Its cognate antigen has yet to be identified. The input lacks base qualities; no much larger clone sits a single base away.

Reading the germline V gene gives CDR1 SGHTA and CDR2 FQGNSA. V is clipped by 0 bases and J by 8 bases, and the sequence between their germline boundaries is 10 bases long. Its CDR3 holds 13 amino acids, cysteine through phenylalanine. Only the CDR3 DNA stays, 39 bases, in frame from base 1. Source material: peripheral blood. This clonotype was obtained from a man aged 60 to 69 with acute or convalescent COVID-19. The chain was built from TRBV7-2 and TRBJ1-2, with no confidently assigned D gene. The DNA reads as follows: TGTGCCAGCAGCTTAGCTGCACCCCAGGGCTACACCTTC. This sequence encodes CASSLAAPQGYTF.